The 5 T cell receptor beta chains presented below share a single source sample, sequenced in a study of shared clonotypes between healthy human individuals. TCRdb keeps only in-frame clones here, not all; method: immunoSEQ multiplex PCR. The sample gives around 600,000 clones, around 97% of which show up once; 0.057% is in the top ten. The sequenced sample consisted of naive CD4+ T cells sorted from blood. The subset was: CD45RA+ positively selected. The receptors shown here come from a young woman in good health.

A few counts support this clone. The chain employs TRBV9 and TRBJ2-3; no clear D. Germline loops: CDR1 SGDLS, CDR2 YYNGEE. The V end lost 3 bases, the J end lost 6 bases, and 11 bases lay between the germline ends. This CDR3 has 13 residues. As DNA, the CDR3 is TGTGCCAGCAGCGGAGCGCTCCGGGATACGCAGTATTTT. This gives the protein CASSGALRDTQYF.

This rearrangement joins TRBV5-1 to TRBJ1-1; 7 nucleotides agree with TRBD1. This CDR3 is built from 15 residues. V gave up 3 bases and J gave up 1 base; unmatched junction bases: 6. Germline CDR1 SGHRS, CDR2 YFSETQ. DNA for the CDR3: TGCGCCAGCAGCTCAGGACAGGCGGGGAACACTGAAGCTTTCTTT. Its protein is CASSSGQAGNTEAFF.

The V gene is TRBV29-1, the J gene TRBJ1-4; D remains unclear. Trimming removed 4 bases from V and 3 bases from J, with 12 bases in between. Germline assignment: CDR1 SQVTM and CDR2 ANQGSEA. There are 14 residues in the CDR3. The CDR3 spells CSVAWLGSNEKLFF. The CDR3 DNA sequence: TGCAGCGTTGCCTGGCTTGGATCTAATGAAAAACTGTTTTTT.

The sample holds one count of this clone. The chain has TRBV5-5 and TRBJ2-3; D is undetermined. The CDR3 is 13 residues long. CDR1 is SGHKS and CDR2 is YYEKEE in the germline V gene (reference sequence). V lost 0 bases and J lost 7, with 9 bases in between. This CDR3 reads CASSLVLGNTQYF. CDR3 in DNA: TGTGCCAGCAGCTTGGTGTTGGGGAATACGCAGTATTTT.

The CDR3 loop reads CASRTGPGQGATNEKLFF. For the CDR3, the DNA is TGTGCCAGCAGGACTGGACCGGGACAGGGTGCAACTAATGAAAAACTGTTTTTT. V usage is TRBV28 and J usage is TRBJ1-4; 9 bases map to TRBD1. Trimming took 6 bases from V and 0 from J; bases not matched to a gene: 11. Per germline, CDR1 MDHEN and CDR2 SYDVKM. The CDR3 totals 18 residues.